Sequencing of this T cell receptor (beta chain) was carried out in a study of response to subunit inactivated influenza vaccine. The CDR3 is 12 residues long. The V and J ends lost 4 bases and 2 bases respectively, with 8 bases between them. Germline CDR1 SQVTM, CDR2 ANQGSEA. TCRdb itself ran the RT-PCR reads through MiXCR, one entry per CDR3 protein. The sample consists of approximately 730,000 distinct CDR3 sequences, over 11% of them appearing once. A word on this clonotype: Its antigen is currently unknown.

Study-wide points: T cells newly recruited by each seasonal influenza vaccination are few, the authors suggested.

The chain joins TRBV29-1 to TRBJ1-1; D is ambiguous. The TCR comes from a man aged 50 or older who received an inactivated influenza vaccine. The sample was PBMCs from blood, taken 14 to 15 days before vaccination. CDR3 loop: CSVGVGNTEAFF. CDR3 nucleotide sequence: TGCAGCGTTGGGGTGGGTAACACTGAAGCTTTCTTT. Drawing the rest from reference TRBV29-1 and TRBJ1-1, the complete variable domain is SAVISQKPSRDICQRGTSLTIQCQVDSQVTMMFWYRQQPGQSLTLIATANQGSEATYESGFVIDKFPISRPNLTFSTLTVSNMSPEDSSIYLCSVGVGNTEAFFGQGTRLTVV.